The subject of this entry is one T cell receptor (beta chain). Data came from immunoSEQ multiplex PCR; TCRdb stores just in-frame clones and leaves some out. The sample has about 2.4 million clones, 90% to 95% seen once. This CDR3 has 12 residues. Germline V CDR1 and CDR2: SGHRS, YFSETQ. The data originate from a study of shared clonotypes between healthy human individuals. Study-level background: A couple of women and a few men aged 18 to 49 made up the donors.

Sequenced material: naive CD4+ T cells sorted from blood. Subset given: CD45RA+ positively selected. The chain recombines TRBV5-1 with TRBJ2-5; 7 bases fit TRBD1. The end of the DNA is better explained by TRBJ2-7, so the J call may be wrong. This clonotype originated in a man aged 18-30 years in good health. This CDR3 reads CASSMTGSEQYF. The DNA of the CDR3 is TGCGCCAGCAGTATGACAGGGTCCGAGCAGTACTTC.